Listed here are 5 T cell receptor beta chains from one sample, sequenced in a study of cytomegalovirus exposure and HLA in healthy donors (dated by TCRdb to the late 2010s). The receptor library was made with the immunoSEQ multiplex PCR assay. For the multiplex PCR, a mixture combining 60 forward primers for TCR Vbeta segments and 13 reverse primers for TCR Jbeta segments was used. The table comes from immuneACCESS by way of TCRdb, which keeps in-frame sequences with V and J called. Part of the clones is missing from these tables; in studies checked, under half for an unresolved V gene and the rest for unknown reasons. The sample has 55,000 to 65,000 clones on record, about 80% of them singletons. Approximately 3.3% of the sample is taken by the ten largest. Sequencing input: PBMCs. All receptors come from a woman between 40 and 50 years old in good health and CMV-seropositive.

This clone was counted a few times. V gene TRBV4-3 combines with J gene TRBJ2-7; 8 nucleotides match TRBD1. CDR3 length: 15 residues. CDR1 and CDR2 (germline): LGHNA, YSLEER. V trimming: 4 bases; J trimming: 0 bases; junction bases outside the gene matches: 5. The CDR3 region is CASSPQGASSYEQYF. CDR3 in DNA: TGCGCCAGCAGCCCCCAGGGGGCGAGCTCCTACGAGCAGTACTTC.

CDR3 region: CASSPRTDNSPLHF. The CDR3 region has the DNA TGTGCCAGCAGCCCCCGGACAGATAATTCACCCCTCCACTTT. This chain uses TRBV7-6 with TRBJ1-6; D might be TRBD1 (6 bases). Germline assignment: CDR1 SGHVS and CDR2 FNYEAQ. This CDR3 is 14 amino acids long. V was pared by 5 bases and J by 5 bases, with 10 bases between. The whole variable domain, filled in from reference TRBV7-6 and TRBJ1-6, reads GAGVSQSPRYKVTKRGQDVALRCDPISGHVSLYWYRQALGQGPEFLTYFNYEAQQDKSGLPNDRFSAERPEGSISTLTIQRTEQRDSAMYRCASSPRTDNSPLHFGNGTRLTVT.

CDR3 nucleotide sequence: TGTGCCAGCAGCTTAAGGTCAGGATCAATGAACACTGAAGCTTTCTTT. Protein product: CASSLRSGSMNTEAFF. The gene calls are TRBV7-8 and TRBJ1-1; D gene uncertain. Trimming stripped 2 bases from V and 0 bases from J, with 13 bases between. The CDR3 totals 16 residues. Looked up from germline, CDR1 is SGHVS and CDR2 is FQNEAQ.

V and J are TRBV5-1 and TRBJ1-6, with TRBD1 as a possible D gene (6 bases). V lost 4 bases and J 3 bases, leaving 11 bases between the germline ends. From germline, CDR1 is SGHRS and CDR2 YFSETQ. CDR3 size: 15 residues. CDR3 in amino acids: CASSTQGFYNSPLHF. CDR3 bases: TGCGCCAGCAGCACACAGGGTTTCTATAATTCACCCCTCCACTTT. The variable domain in full, with the rest retrieved from reference TRBV5-1 and TRBJ1-6, is KAGVTQTPRYLIKTRGQQVTLSCSPISGHRSVSWYQQTPGQGLQFLFEYFSETQRNKGNFPGRFSGRQFSNSRSEMNVSTLELGDSALYLCASSTQGFYNSPLHFGNGTRLTVT.

The chain uses TRBV2 and TRBJ2-3, with D possibly TRBD1 on 5 matching bases. CDR3 length: 14 amino acids. Germline CDR1 and CDR2: SNHLY and FYNNEI. V gave up 7 bases and J gave up 0 bases, with 11 bases separating them. The CDR3, as DNA: TGTGCCAGCAAGGTGGGGCCCAGCACAGATACGCAGTATTTT. It is translated as CASKVGPSTDTQYF.